This entry lists 18 T cell receptor beta chains sequenced from one sample in a study of T cell changes during pregnancy in multiple sclerosis. Some clones are missing from TCRdb's copy, which holds only in-frame ones; the method was immunoSEQ multiplex PCR. The sample has roughly 74,000 clones; around 85% are singletons. Sequenced material: peripheral blood, taken before pregnancy. Receptor source: a female donor with multiple sclerosis, enrolled in a pregnancy study.

The rearrangement links TRBV4-1 to TRBJ1-1; D is perhaps TRBD1 (5 bases). This CDR3 region has 13 residues. The germline V gene encodes CDR1 MGHRA and CDR2 YSYEKL. Deletions cut 1 base from V and 3 bases from J, with 6 bases between. In DNA, the CDR3 is TGCGCCAGCAGCCAAGGCAGGGACACTGAAGCTTTCTTT. Translation gives CASSQGRDTEAFF.

The V and J genes are TRBV7-9 and TRBJ1-4; 7 bases are shared with TRBD1. There are 17 residues in the CDR3. Looked up from germline, CDR1 is SEHNR and CDR2 is FQNEAQ (reference sequence). V was clipped by 4 bases and J by 1 base; unmatched bases: 9. The CDR3 is CASSSTIRDRTNEKLFF. The CDR3 nucleotides read TGTGCCAGCAGCTCTACCATTCGGGACAGAACTAATGAAAAACTGTTTTTT.

This chain joins TRBV30 and TRBJ1-1; no reliable D call. V lost 7 bases to trimming and J lost 5 bases, with 14 bases between them. This CDR3 comprises 12 residues. Germline lookup yields CDR1 GTSNPN and CDR2 SVGIG (reference sequence). CDR3 in amino acids: CAYWYSRTEAFF. In DNA form, the CDR3 reads TGTGCCTATTGGTACAGTAGAACTGAAGCTTTCTTT.

The J gene is TRBJ1-1, the V gene TRBV6-6; maybe TRBD1 (6 bases). CDR1 MNHNY and CDR2 SVGAGI come from the germline V gene (reference sequence). The CDR3 totals 14 residues. V dropped 4 bases and J dropped 4 bases, with 13 bases sitting between them. DNA of the CDR3: TGTGCCAGCAGTTTACAGGGCGAGAGCACTGAAGCTTTCTTT. Protein sequence: CASSLQGESTEAFF.

This sequence joins TRBV28 and TRBJ1-2, with 10 bases lining up with TRBD1. The CDR3 length is 14 residues. The V gene's germline CDR1 is MDHEN and CDR2 SYDVKM. V lost 5 bases, J lost 2 bases, and 2 bases stayed unmatched. CDR3 protein: CASSLTGGNYGYTF. The CDR3, as DNA: TGTGCCAGCAGTCTGACAGGGGGCAACTATGGCTACACCTTC.

The V gene is TRBV7-9, the J gene TRBJ2-3; 7 bases agree with TRBD2. Losses at the gene ends were 5 bases for V and 0 bases for J; bases not matched to a gene: 2. Germline loops: CDR1 SEHNR, CDR2 FQNEAQ (reference sequence). CDR3 length equals 14 residues. CDR3 loop: CASSRGDSTDTQYF. CDR3 nucleotides: TGTGCCAGCAGCCGGGGGGACAGCACAGATACGCAGTATTTT. The entire variable domain, with the rest obtained from reference TRBV7-9 and TRBJ2-3, is as follows: DTGVSQNPRHKITKRGQNVTFRCDPISEHNRLYWYRQTLGQGPEFLTYFQNEAQLEKSRLLSDRFSAERPKGSFSTLEIQRTEQGDSAMYLCASSRGDSTDTQYFGPGTRLTVL.

Relative to its sample, this clone is medium-sized. This chain joins TRBV7-6 and TRBJ1-5, with 8 nucleotides matching TRBD1. The CDR3 runs to 13 residues. Trimming removed 6 bases from V and 8 bases from J; junction bases left unmatched: 6. CDR1 is SGHVS, CDR2 FNYEAQ, per germline. The CDR3 coding sequence is TGTGCCAGCAGTACAGGGGGGTTCGAGCCCCAGCATTTT. Protein sequence: CASSTGGFEPQHF.

The DNA of the CDR3 is TGTGCCAGCAGTTTAAAGCCGACAGGGTCGAGAGATACGCAGTATTTT. Protein product: CASSLKPTGSRDTQYF. V is TRBV27 and J is TRBJ2-3, with 7 bases lining up with TRBD1. Germline CDR1 and CDR2: MNHEY and SMNVEV (reference sequence). Trimming removed 2 bases from V and 5 bases from J; junction bases left unmatched: 10. The CDR3 consists of 16 residues.

This clone was seen only once. This chain uses TRBV2 with TRBJ1-5; 9 bases fit TRBD1. Trimming cost V 6 bases and J 0 bases; bases outside gene matches: 9. The CDR3 has 17 residues. Per the germline V gene, CDR1 is SNHLY and CDR2 is FYNNEI. CDR3 in DNA: TGTGCCAGCAGCAAGGGACAGGGTGGGTATAGCAATCAGCCCCAGCATTTT. Amino acids: CASSKGQGGYSNQPQHF. Supplemented by reference TRBV2 and TRBJ1-5, the full variable domain reads EPEVTQTPSHQVTQMGQEVILRCVPISNHLYFYWYRQILGQKVEFLVSFYNNEISEKSEIFDDQFSVERPDGSNFTLKIRSTKLEDSAMYFCASSKGQGGYSNQPQHFGDGTRLSIL.

V usage is TRBV10-2 and J usage is TRBJ2-7, with a weak D call TRBD1 (5 bases). The CDR3 spans 14 residues. Germline V lookup: CDR1 WSHSY, CDR2 SAAADI. The V gene lost 1 base and the J gene lost 3 bases, with 10 bases spanning the gap. CDR3 sequence reads: CASSEWRQYYEQYF. CDR3 DNA sequence: TGCGCCAGCAGTGAGTGGCGACAGTACTACGAGCAGTACTTC.

This clone was recorded once. The CDR3 DNA reads as TGTGCCAGTCTAGCGGGAGAGGTTGGGGCCAACGTCCTGACTTTC. Translating gives CASLAGEVGANVLTF. The V call is TRBV19, the J call TRBJ2-6; the match to TRBD2 covers 10 bases. Germline values: CDR1 LNHDA, CDR2 SQIVND (reference sequence). V was pared by 8 bases and J by 3 bases, with 4 bases of the junction left unmatched. This CDR3 is built from 15 residues.

CDR3 region: CASSQMAGQADIQYF. CDR3 DNA sequence: TGTGCCAGCAGCCAAATGGCTGGACAGGCGGACATTCAGTACTTC. This chain connects TRBV11-2 to TRBJ2-4, with 7 nucleotides matching TRBD1. Losses at the gene ends were 5 bases for V and 8 bases for J; bases not matched to a gene: 12. This CDR3 contains 15 residues. Germline V gives CDR1 SGHAT, CDR2 FQNNGV.

This chain uses TRBV10-3 with TRBJ2-1, with TRBD1 matching 8 bases. This CDR3 region has 13 residues. From germline, CDR1 is ENHRY and CDR2 SYGVKD. With 10 bases clipped from V and 5 bases from J, the junction kept 7 bases outside the gene matches. The CDR3 nucleotides read TGTGCCAACGGACAGGGCTTGAACAATGAGCAGTTCTTC. This gives the protein CANGQGLNNEQFF.

V is TRBV30 and J is TRBJ1-3; D remains unclear. The CDR3 spans 16 residues. Looked up from germline, CDR1 is GTSNPN and CDR2 is SVGIG (reference sequence). Trimming removed 0 bases at V and 0 bases at J, with 12 bases between. The CDR3 region has the DNA TGTGCCTGGAGTGTAGGTTTCTACAGCTCTGGAAACACCATATATTTT. Translation gives CAWSVGFYSSGNTIYF.

The chain is built from TRBV27 and TRBJ1-5, with D possibly being TRBD1 (6 bases). V was trimmed by 6 bases and J by 0 bases, leaving 12 bases between them. The CDR3 sequence is 15 residues long. CDR1 MNHEY and CDR2 SMNVEV come from the germline V gene (reference sequence). The CDR3 bases are TGTGCCAGCAGGCGCCGACAGGATAGCAATCAGCCCCAGCATTTT. It codes for CASRRRQDSNQPQHF.

The chain recombines TRBV7-8 with TRBJ2-7; 8 nucleotides agree with TRBD2. The CDR3 is made up of 16 amino acids. The V segment lost 5 bases and the J segment 9 bases; nucleotides outside the gene matches: 18. CDR1 SGHVS and CDR2 FQNEAQ come from the germline V gene. The CDR3 loop is CASSLERAGGPRGQYF. In DNA, the CDR3 is TGTGCCAGCAGCCTAGAGAGGGCGGGAGGACCCAGGGGGCAGTACTTC.

The count of this clone is one. V is TRBV4-2 and J is TRBJ2-3, with 12 bases fitting TRBD2. CDR3 length: 18 amino acids. Germline V CDR1 and CDR2: LGHNA, YNFKEQ. Trimming took 3 bases from V and 3 from J; bases not matched to a gene: 10. CDR3 loop: CASSQTHITSGGTDTQYF. CDR3 DNA: TGTGCCAGCAGCCAGACACACATCACTAGCGGGGGGACAGATACGCAGTATTTT.

The chain is built from TRBV6-5 and TRBJ1-6, with 8 bases lining up with TRBD1. This CDR3 region has 15 residues. Germline lookup yields CDR1 MNHEY and CDR2 SVGAGI. Trimming took 7 bases from V and 1 from J; bases not matched to a gene: 3. The CDR3 DNA sequence: TGTGCCAGCACTGGACAGGGTTCCTATAATTCACCCCTCCACTTT. Its protein product is CASTGQGSYNSPLHF.